The source of this TCR beta chain is a study of tumor-infiltrating lymphocytes in primary liver carcinoma. With regard to this clonotype: Its antigen remains unknown.

Overall study findings and caveats: Tumor-blood pairs (like tumor-adjacent pairs) overlapped less than tumor region pairs did.

Bulk tissue was left unsorted, and RNA and DNA were co-extracted from roughly 20-30 mg of it. Resecting the tumor surgically was how the patients' primary liver carcinoma was treated. All tumor specimens exceeded 75% viable tumor cells. The researchers produced TCR beta cDNA from approximately 540 ng total RNA with a constant-region primer. Library construction for TCR beta comprised three nested multiplex PCR rounds performed with slightly modified ARM-PCR. Two initial PCR rounds of roughly 10 cycles each paired TRBV1-TRBV30 forward primers with a C-beta reverse primer. One entry per CDR3 protein results from TCRdb running MiXCR on the multiplex PCR reads. The sample lists roughly 120,000 distinct CDR3 sequences, approximately 70% occurring once. This CDR3 spans 15 amino acids. V lost 5 bases and J lost 8; bases outside the gene matches: 9. The germline V gene encodes CDR1 SGHNT and CDR2 YENEEA.

The chain recombines TRBV11-3 with TRBJ2-1; the match to TRBD1 covers 10 bases. The sequenced sample consisted of liver tumor tissue from sampling region 1. Subset defined: tumor region T1, superior pole. This TCR was sampled from a woman in her fifties or sixties with primary liver carcinoma and hepatitis B virus infection. The CDR3 sequence is CASSTQGQGGDEQFF. Here the CDR3 DNA reads TGTGCCAGCAGCACTCAAGGACAGGGGGGCGATGAGCAGTTCTTC.